These 7 T cell receptor beta chains were all obtained from the same sample, sequenced in a study of blood T cell repertoires in COVID-19. Here immunoSEQ multiplex PCR was the method, and the copy in TCRdb shows in-frame clones only, minus some. The sample shows 15,000 to 16,000 clones, roughly 85% of them seen only once. Sequencing was carried out using peripheral blood. These receptor sequences come from a man in his 70s in a cohort sampled during active COVID-19.

The rearrangement links TRBV16 to TRBJ2-3; 8 bases fit TRBD2. Germline values: CDR1 KGHSY, CDR2 FQNENV. V lost 0 bases to trimming and J lost 0 bases; unmatched junction nucleotides: 2. CDR3 length: 16 residues. The CDR3 is CASSQSSGISTDTQYF. In DNA form, the CDR3 reads TGTGCCAGCAGCCAATCTAGCGGGATTAGCACAGATACGCAGTATTTT.

This clone has a handful of counts. The gene calls are TRBV11-2 and TRBJ2-1, with TRBD2 matching over 11 bases. The germline CDR1 and CDR2 sequences are SGHAT and FQNNGV. CDR3 size: 16 residues. V was clipped by 2 bases and J by 7 bases; unmatched bases: 7. The DNA of the CDR3 is TGTGCCAGCAGCTTAAGTAGCGGGAGGGCCGGAAATGAGCAGTTCTTC. It codes for CASSLSSGRAGNEQFF. The full variable domain, completed using reference TRBV11-2 and TRBJ2-1, is EAGVAQSPRYKIIEKRQSVAFWCNPISGHATLYWYQQILGQGPKLLIQFQNNGVVDDSQLPKDRFSAERLKGVDSTLKIQPAKLEDSAVYLCASSLSSGRAGNEQFFGPGTRLTVL.

A word on this clone: This may be a read error: a much more frequent sequence differs by one nucleotide. The rearrangement joins TRBV10-3 to TRBJ2-1, with D unresolved. V gave up 4 bases and J gave up 6 bases, with 4 bases separating them. The CDR3 length is 11 residues. The germline V gene encodes CDR1 ENHRY and CDR2 SYGVKD. The CDR3 sequence is CAISVGNEQFF. The CDR3 DNA follows: TGTGCCATCAGTGTCGGCAATGAGCAGTTCTTC.

The J gene is TRBJ2-7, the V gene TRBV15, with 9 bases fitting TRBD1. After removal of 0 bases from V and 0 bases from J, the junction contained 6 bases not matched to a gene. The CDR3 loop spans 17 amino acids. Germline assignment: CDR1 LNHNV and CDR2 YYDKDF (reference sequence). In DNA, the CDR3 is TGTGCCACCAGCAGAGATGTTGGGACAGGGATCTCCTACGAGCAGTACTTC. Protein: CATSRDVGTGISYEQYF. The entire variable domain, with the rest obtained from reference TRBV15 and TRBJ2-7, is as follows: DAMVIQNPRYQVTQFGKPVTLSCSQTLNHNVMYWYQQKSSQAPKLLFHYYDKDFNNEADTPDNFQSRRPNTSFCFLDIRSPGLGDTAMYLCATSRDVGTGISYEQYFGPGTRLTVT.

V usage is TRBV5-1 and J usage is TRBJ2-2; 10 bases are a match to TRBD2. The CDR3 runs 16 residues. Germline V gene data show CDR1 as SGHRS and CDR2 as YFSETQ. V lost 1 base, J lost 7 bases, and 7 bases stayed unmatched. The CDR3 is CASSLTSGTTGGELFF. Here the CDR3 DNA reads TGCGCCAGCAGCTTGACTAGCGGGACGACGGGCGGGGAGCTGTTTTTT.

V and J are TRBV30 and TRBJ2-7; a possible D gene is TRBD2 (6 bases). Germline V gives CDR1 GTSNPN, CDR2 SVGIG (reference sequence). Between the trimmed V and J ends, which lost 0 bases and 2 bases, there was a span of 14 bases. CDR3 size: 15 residues. The CDR3 is CAWSVYSGHPYEQYF. DNA for the CDR3: TGTGCCTGGAGTGTATATAGCGGTCACCCCTACGAGCAGTACTTC.

The J gene is TRBJ1-2, the V gene TRBV7-9; D remains unclear. There are 13 residues in the CDR3. Trimming pared 2 bases from V and 8 bases from J, leaving 12 bases between. Per germline, CDR1 SEHNR and CDR2 FQNEAQ (reference sequence). Written as DNA, the CDR3 is TGTGCCAGCAGCTTATCGGGGATAGGCGGCTACACCTTC. It codes for CASSLSGIGGYTF.